Listed below are T cell receptor beta chains from one sample, sequenced in a study of T cell responses to AZD1222 COVID-19 vaccine. The repertoire was sequenced with immunoSEQ multiplex PCR; TCRdb's copy has only in-frame clones and lacks some. Here the sample spans some 72,000 clones, about 92% being singletons. The sequenced sample was peripheral blood, obtained on day 0 of MenACWY control vaccination. Receptors were obtained from an adult in good health. CDR3s include the opening cysteine and the closing phenylalanine or tryptophan. A D gene is named only where the DNA matches it firmly. Expanded clones get a size class; other rows say once, few or many, or leave the size out.

d_gene	abundance	v_gene	j_gene	CDR3nt	CDR3aa
TRBD1	-	TRBV6-5	TRBJ1-2	TGTGCCAGCAGTTACGGACAGGGCGATGGCTACACCTTC	CASSYGQGDGYTF
TRBD1	-	TRBV7-2	TRBJ2-3	TGTGCCAGCAGCCTATATCAGGGGGCCGCAGATACGCAGTATTTT	CASSLYQGAADTQYF
-	-	TRBV3-1/TRBV3-2	TRBJ2-3	TGTGCCAGCAGCCAAAATCAGGGACCCACAGATACGCAGTATTTT	CASSQNQGPTDTQYF
-	-	TRBV6-5	TRBJ2-7	TGTGCCAGCAGTTACGGGGAAGGGCCCTACGAGCAGTACTTC	CASSYGEGPYEQYF
-	-	TRBV28	TRBJ2-7	TGTGCCAGCAGTAGTTTTATGGCCTCTCTTTACGAGCAGTACTTC	CASSSFMASLYEQYF
TRBD1	-	TRBV12-3/TRBV12-4	TRBJ1-2	TGTGCCAGCAGTGGGACAGGCGGCTATGGCTACACCTTC	CASSGTGGYGYTF
-	-	TRBV19	TRBJ1-1	TGTGCCAGTAGTAGCGGGAACACTGAAGCTTTCTTT	CASSSGNTEAFF
TRBD1	-	TRBV6-5	TRBJ2-7	TGTGCCAGCAGGGGTGTGACAGGGAGCTCCTACGAGCAGTACTTC	CASRGVTGSSYEQYF
-	-	TRBV6-4	TRBJ2-7	TGTGCCAGCAGTGACTACTATAACCCTAACGAGCAGTACTTC	CASSDYYNPNEQYF
TRBD1	-	TRBV5-6	TRBJ1-5	TGTGCCAGCAGTTTGGACAGGGCAAATCAGCCCCAGCATTTT	CASSLDRANQPQHF
-	-	TRBV11-2	TRBJ2-1	TGTGCCAGCCTCGGGGCCATCAATGAGCAGTTCTTC	CASLGAINEQFF
-	-	TRBV19	TRBJ1-2	TGTGCCAGTAGTATCCCCCTGGACAGCAGCTATGGCTACACCTTC	CASSIPLDSSYGYTF
-	-	TRBV30	TRBJ2-7	TGTGCCTGGAGTGTATCCGGGTTAACCTACGAGCAGTACTTC	CAWSVSGLTYEQYF
-	once	TRBV6-5	TRBJ2-2	TGTGCCAGCAGTTATAAGCGAACCGGGGAGCTGTTTTTT	CASSYKRTGELFF
-	-	TRBV19	TRBJ2-7	TGTGCCAGTAGTATAACCCGGACCCCGGGAGAGCAGTACTTC	CASSITRTPGEQYF
TRBD1	-	TRBV5-4	TRBJ2-7	TGTGCCAGCAGCGTACCCGGGACAGGCCCCCTCTCCTACGAGCAGTACTTC	CASSVPGTGPLSYEQYF
TRBD1	-	TRBV28	TRBJ1-5	TGTGCCAGCAGTCCCGGGACAGCGTATCAGCCCCAGCATTTT	CASSPGTAYQPQHF
TRBD1	-	TRBV5-6	TRBJ2-7	TGTGCCAGCAGCCCGAGACAGGGGGCGGGCGGAAACGAGCAGTACTTC	CASSPRQGAGGNEQYF
TRBD2	few	TRBV5-1	TRBJ2-5	TGCGCCAGCAGCCCCTCCTTTTTGACTAGCGGGCTGAAAGAGACCCAGTACTTC	CASSPSFLTSGLKETQYF
TRBD2	-	TRBV27	TRBJ2-3	TGTGCCAGCAGTTCTAGGACTAGCAGCACAGATACGCAGTATTTT	CASSSRTSSTDTQYF
-	-	TRBV18	TRBJ2-1	TGTGCCAGCTCACCACTGGACCGGGATGGGGCGTTCTTC	CASSPLDRDGAFF
TRBD1	-	TRBV19	TRBJ1-2	TGTGCCACCCGGTTAGGGACAGATCAAGCTTATGGCTACACCTTC	CATRLGTDQAYGYTF
-	-	TRBV6-2/TRBV6-3	TRBJ1-1	TGTGCCAGCAGTTACGGGCCTGACGGAACCACTGAAGCTTTCTTT	CASSYGPDGTTEAFF
TRBD1	-	TRBV28	TRBJ1-2	TGTGCCACCAGGGGGGGGTCGAACTATGGCTACACCTTC	CATRGGSNYGYTF
TRBD1	-	TRBV3-1/TRBV3-2	TRBJ2-1	TGTGCCAGCAGCCCGGACAGGGCTTCCTACAATGAGCAGTTCTTC	CASSPDRASYNEQFF
-	-	TRBV7-6	TRBJ1-6	TGTGCCAGCAGCTTAAATGCCCATTCACCCCTCCACTTT	CASSLNAHSPLHF
TRBD1	-	TRBV3-1/TRBV3-2	TRBJ2-2	TGTGCCAGCAGCCCCGCCGGACAGGAGAACACCGGGGAGCTGTTTTTT	CASSPAGQENTGELFF
-	-	TRBV14	TRBJ2-3	TGTGCCAGCAGCCAGGGTCGGGGATCGGATACGCAGTATTTT	CASSQGRGSDTQYF
-	-	TRBV3-1/TRBV3-2	TRBJ2-6	TGTGCCAGCAGCCAAGGGGGGGCAGGGATCTCTGGGGCCAACGTCCTGACTTTC	CASSQGGAGISGANVLTF
TRBD1	-	TRBV4-2	TRBJ1-2	TGTGCCAGCAGCCAAGGACAGGGCGGCTATGGCTACACCTTC	CASSQGQGGYGYTF
-	-	TRBV4-3	TRBJ2-3	TGCGCCAGCAGCGCCAAGTCCACAGATACGCAGTATTTT	CASSAKSTDTQYF
-	-	TRBV4-3	TRBJ2-3	TGCGCCAGCAGCCGGTTGGCGGGCCCCGAAGCAGATACGCAGTATTTT	CASSRLAGPEADTQYF
-	-	TRBV19	TRBJ2-2	TGTGCCAGTAGCACACAGGGAGGGGAGCTGTTTTTT	CASSTQGGELFF
-	once	TRBV5-6	TRBJ1-3	TGTGCCAGCAGCGTCAGTTGGGGATCTGGAAACACCATATATTTT	CASSVSWGSGNTIYF
-	-	TRBV3-1/TRBV3-2	TRBJ2-7	TGTGCCAGCAGCCAATATCCGGGATACTCCTACGAGCAGTACTTC	CASSQYPGYSYEQYF
-	-	TRBV28	TRBJ2-1	TGTGCCAGCAGTTCAGCCAACGGGGGTTCCTCCTACAATGAGCAGTTCTTC	CASSSANGGSSYNEQFF